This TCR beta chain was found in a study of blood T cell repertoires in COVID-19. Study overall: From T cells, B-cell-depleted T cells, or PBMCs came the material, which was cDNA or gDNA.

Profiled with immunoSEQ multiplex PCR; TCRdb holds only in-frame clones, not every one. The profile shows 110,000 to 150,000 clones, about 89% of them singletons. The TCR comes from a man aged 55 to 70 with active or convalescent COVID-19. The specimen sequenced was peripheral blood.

Here the CDR3 reads CAISTGTGGYEQYF. The DNA of the CDR3 is TGTGCCATCAGCACCGGGACAGGGGGCTACGAGCAGTACTTC. The gene calls are TRBV10-3 and TRBJ2-7; 11 bases line up with TRBD1. The CDR3 has 14 amino acids. J gave up 3 bases and V 6 bases, and 4 bases lay outside the gene matches. Germline V gives CDR1 ENHRY, CDR2 SYGVKD.